A single sample gave rise to the 18 T cell receptor beta chains below, sequenced in a study of neurological immune-mediated disorders. TCRdb re-called the 5' RACE reads with MiXCR, one entry per CDR3 protein. Of 55,000 to 70,000 distinct CDR3 sequences in the sample, 3.9% were seen once. The specimen sequenced was PBMCs. The receptor source for this set is a man in his thirties or forties with multiple sclerosis.

This clonotype came up many times. This chain uses TRBV4-2 with TRBJ2-3; TRBD1 or TRBD2 may be the D gene (5 bases each). Germline CDR1 LGHNA, CDR2 YNFKEQ. This CDR3 spans 16 amino acids. Trimming left V 1 base short and J 0 bases short, with 11 bases between. Here the CDR3 reads CASSQVIRDSTDTQYF. The CDR3 nucleotides read TGTGCCAGCAGCCAAGTAATCCGGGACAGCACAGATACGCAGTATTTT.

This clonotype was found many times. The chain is built from TRBV7-2 and TRBJ2-1; a weak D match, TRBD2 (5 bases). Germline CDR1 reads SGHTA; CDR2 reads FQGNSA. The CDR3 loop spans 15 amino acids. V was pared by 2 bases and J by 2 bases, with 10 bases between. CDR3 sequence: CASSLTGSAYNEQFF. The CDR3 nucleotides read TGTGCCAGCAGCTTAACGGGGTCCGCCTACAATGAGCAGTTCTTC.

The sample holds many counts of this clonotype. The rearrangement uses TRBV20-1 and TRBJ1-2, with D possibly being TRBD1 (6 bases). Trimming cost V 2 bases and J 8 bases, with 12 bases left between them. In germline, CDR1 is DFQATT, CDR2 SNEGSKA (reference sequence). The CDR3 totals 12 residues. The CDR3 loop reads CSARLTGYGYTF. The CDR3 DNA reads TGCAGTGCTAGACTTACAGGGTACGGCTACACCTTC.

This clonotype was recorded many times. The chain carries TRBV9 and TRBJ2-7, with a possible D match to TRBD2 (7 bases). Germline V gene data show CDR1 as SGDLS and CDR2 as YYNGEE. The CDR3 runs to 14 residues. V lost 4 bases and J 2 bases, leaving 13 bases between the germline ends. The CDR3 here is CASSLGGGAYEQYF. The DNA of the CDR3 is TGTGCCAGCAGCCTAGGAGGGGGGGCCTACGAGCAGTACTTC.

This clonotype was seen many times. This chain joins TRBV5-1 and TRBJ2-7, with 9 positions matching TRBD1. V lost 2 bases and J lost 4; bases outside the gene matches: 4. The CDR3 loop spans 14 amino acids. CDR1 is SGHRS and CDR2 is YFSETQ in the germline V gene. The CDR3 protein is CASSFGQGTYEQYF. CDR3 in DNA: TGCGCCAGCAGCTTTGGACAGGGGACGTACGAGCAGTACTTC. The whole variable domain, filled in from reference TRBV5-1 and TRBJ2-7, reads KAGVTQTPRYLIKTRGQQVTLSCSPISGHRSVSWYQQTPGQGLQFLFEYFSETQRNKGNFPGRFSGRQFSNSRSEMNVSTLELGDSALYLCASSFGQGTYEQYFGPGTRLTVT.

This clonotype was detected many times. This chain links TRBV4-1 with TRBJ1-1; 12 bases align to TRBD1. V dropped 3 bases and J dropped 3; count of bases not matched to a gene: 5. CDR3 length: 16 residues. The germline CDR1 and CDR2 sequences are MGHRA and YSYEKL. The chain's CDR3 is CASSHPGQGADTEAFF. The CDR3 DNA reads TGCGCCAGCAGCCACCCGGGACAGGGGGCGGACACTGAAGCTTTCTTT.

This clonotype was detected ten times or more. The rearrangement links TRBV7-2 to TRBJ1-2, with D possibly matching TRBD1 (6 bases). With 4 bases removed from V and 8 bases from J, the gap between germline ends came to 17 bases. This CDR3 region has 14 residues. CDR1 is SGHTA, CDR2 FQGNSA, per germline. The CDR3 is CASSYQGFPLGYTF. As DNA, the CDR3 is TGTGCCAGCAGCTACCAGGGGTTTCCCTTAGGCTACACCTTC. Supplemented by reference TRBV7-2 and TRBJ1-2, the full variable domain reads GAGVSQSPSNKVTEKGKDVELRCDPISGHTALYWYRQSLGQGLEFLIYFQGNSAPDKSGLPSDRFSAERTGGSVSTLTIQRTQQEDSAVYLCASSYQGFPLGYTFGSGTRLTVV.

This clonotype appeared many times. The gene calls are TRBV6-6 and TRBJ1-6; D might be TRBD1 (5 bases). The ends were cut back, 7 bases at V and 0 bases at J, with 19 bases in the middle. The germline CDR1 and CDR2 sequences are MNHNY and SVGAGI (reference sequence). The CDR3 extends over 18 amino acids. CDR3 sequence (DNA): TGTGCCAGCACCTTCGATGGGGCCGAGAGCTCCTATAATTCACCCCTCCACTTT. Its translation: CASTFDGAESSYNSPLHF.

This clonotype was recorded many times. The chain combines TRBV7-2 with TRBJ2-1, with 10 bases that match TRBD2. CDR3 length: 17 amino acids. The trim removed 1 base at V and 4 bases at J, leaving 7 bases unmatched. Looked up from germline, CDR1 is SGHTA and CDR2 is FQGNSA. Here the CDR3 DNA reads TGTGCCAGCAGCTTAGACACTAGCGGGGCCATATACAATGAGCAGTTCTTC. This gives the protein CASSLDTSGAIYNEQFF.

This clonotype was seen at least ten times. Here the CDR3 reads CASTRGLEETQYF. In DNA form, the CDR3 reads TGTGCCAGCACAAGGGGCCTGGAGGAGACCCAGTACTTC. V gene TRBV5-5 combines with J gene TRBJ2-5; the D gene is possibly TRBD1 (5 bases). This CDR3 contains 13 residues. CDR1 is SGHKS, CDR2 YYEKEE, per germline (reference sequence). Trimming left V 6 bases short and J 5 bases short, with 14 bases between.

This clonotype appeared many times. The chain links TRBV5-1 to TRBJ2-7, with TRBD1 matching over 9 bases. Germline-derived CDR1 and CDR2 are SGHRS and YFSETQ. This CDR3 spans 15 amino acids. V shed 4 bases, J shed 3 bases, and the junction held 8 bases outside the gene matches. As DNA, the CDR3 is TGCGCCAGCAGCGTATGGACAGGGGTTGGCTACGAGCAGTACTTC. Protein product: CASSVWTGVGYEQYF.

There are many counts of this clonotype. J is TRBJ2-7 and V is TRBV21-1. TRBV21-1 is deemed a pseudogene. This CDR3 is built from 14 residues. CDR3 protein: CASSKAGWTYEQYF. In DNA, the CDR3 is TGTGCCAGCAGCAAGGCAGGATGGACCTACGAGCAGTACTTC.

This clonotype appeared many times. The CDR3 is CSAQGTSGGPSGELFF. CDR3 nucleotide sequence: TGCAGTGCCCAAGGGACTAGCGGGGGGCCGTCCGGGGAGCTGTTTTTT. The rearrangement joins TRBV20-1 to TRBJ2-2; 15 bases line up with TRBD2. Germline V CDR1 and CDR2: DFQATT, SNEGSKA (reference sequence). The trim removed 6 bases at V and 6 bases at J, leaving 8 bases unmatched. This CDR3 is 16 amino acids long.

At least ten counts were recorded for this clonotype. The rearrangement links TRBV12-3 or TRBV12-4 to TRBJ2-7, with D perhaps given as TRBD1 or TRBD2 (5 bases each). V was trimmed by 1 base and J by 3 bases, leaving 10 bases between them. There are 14 residues in the CDR3. This CDR3 reads CASSLGDGYYEQYF. The CDR3 DNA reads TGTGCCAGCAGTTTAGGGGACGGGTACTACGAGCAGTACTTC.

This clonotype was detected ten times or more. The chain recombines TRBV20-1 with TRBJ2-1; D unresolved. The ends were cut back, 3 bases at V and 6 bases at J, with 12 bases in the middle. Germline V gives CDR1 DFQATT, CDR2 SNEGSKA (reference sequence). The CDR3 length is 13 residues. The CDR3 region is CSASGLRANEQFF. The CDR3 nucleotides read TGCAGTGCTAGTGGGCTCAGAGCCAATGAGCAGTTCTTC.

Ten or more counts support this clonotype. The chain uses TRBV29-1 and TRBJ2-2, with D tentatively TRBD1 (6 bases). Germline V gene data show CDR1 as SQVTM and CDR2 as ANQGSEA. The V gene lost 6 bases and the J gene lost 3 bases, with 14 bases spanning the gap. This CDR3 comprises 14 residues. CDR3 sequence: CSVQGNSDTGELFF. The DNA of the CDR3 is TGCAGCGTGCAGGGGAATTCGGACACCGGGGAGCTGTTTTTT.

Many counts were recorded for this clonotype. The DNA of the CDR3 is TGTGCCATCAGGGGAACTAGCGGGGAAGAGACCCAGTACTTC. It is translated as CAIRGTSGEETQYF. This chain links TRBV10-3 with TRBJ2-5, with 10 bases lining up with TRBD2. This CDR3 comprises 14 residues. Germline V CDR1 and CDR2: ENHRY, SYGVKD. The V segment lost 6 bases and the J segment 3 bases; nucleotides outside the gene matches: 4.

This clonotype was observed at least ten times. The gene calls are TRBV7-9 and TRBJ2-3; TRBD1 matches at 7 bases. The V gene's germline CDR1 is SEHNR and CDR2 FQNEAQ (reference sequence). Trimming took 4 bases from V and 2 from J; bases not matched to a gene: 6. This CDR3 has 15 amino acids. The CDR3 protein is CASSSGQAATDTQYF. The CDR3 DNA reads as TGTGCCAGCAGCTCCGGACAGGCGGCCACAGATACGCAGTATTTT.